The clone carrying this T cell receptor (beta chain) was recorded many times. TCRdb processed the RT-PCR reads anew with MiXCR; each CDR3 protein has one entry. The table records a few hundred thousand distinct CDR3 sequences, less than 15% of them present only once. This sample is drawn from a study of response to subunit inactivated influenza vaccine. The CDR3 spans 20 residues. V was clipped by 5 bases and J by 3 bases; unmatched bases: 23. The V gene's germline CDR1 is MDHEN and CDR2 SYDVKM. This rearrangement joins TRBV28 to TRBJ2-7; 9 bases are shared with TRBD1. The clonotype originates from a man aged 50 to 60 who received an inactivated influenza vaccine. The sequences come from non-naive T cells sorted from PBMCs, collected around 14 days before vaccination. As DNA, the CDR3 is TGTGCCAGCAGTGCAACCTTAGGGATTAATCCGGGACAGGGTATCTACGAGCAGTACTTC. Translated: CASSATLGINPGQGIYEQYF.